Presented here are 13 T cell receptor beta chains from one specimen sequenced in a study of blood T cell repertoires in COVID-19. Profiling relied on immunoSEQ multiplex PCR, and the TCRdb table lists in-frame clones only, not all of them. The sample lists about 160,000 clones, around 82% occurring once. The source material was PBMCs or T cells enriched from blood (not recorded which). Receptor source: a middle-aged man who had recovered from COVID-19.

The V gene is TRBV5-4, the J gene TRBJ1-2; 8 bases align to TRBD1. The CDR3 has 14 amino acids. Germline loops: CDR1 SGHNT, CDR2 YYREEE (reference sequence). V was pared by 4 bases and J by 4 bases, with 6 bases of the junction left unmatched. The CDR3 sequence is CASSPDRASYGYTF. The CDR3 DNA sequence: TGTGCCAGCAGCCCGGACAGGGCCAGCTATGGCTACACCTTC.

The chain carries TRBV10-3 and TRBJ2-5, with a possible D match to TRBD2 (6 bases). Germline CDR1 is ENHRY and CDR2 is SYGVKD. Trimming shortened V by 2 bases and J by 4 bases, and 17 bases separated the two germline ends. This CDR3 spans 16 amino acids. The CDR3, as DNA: TGTGCCATCAGTGAGAGCCAGGGAGGCCCCCTAGAGACCCAGTACTTC. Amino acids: CAISESQGGPLETQYF.

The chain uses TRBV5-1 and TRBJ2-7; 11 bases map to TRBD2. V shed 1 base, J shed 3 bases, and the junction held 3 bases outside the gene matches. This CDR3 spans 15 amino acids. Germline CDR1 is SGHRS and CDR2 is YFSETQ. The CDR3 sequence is CASSLTSGGNYEQYF. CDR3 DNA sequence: TGCGCCAGCAGCTTGACTAGCGGGGGCAACTACGAGCAGTACTTC.

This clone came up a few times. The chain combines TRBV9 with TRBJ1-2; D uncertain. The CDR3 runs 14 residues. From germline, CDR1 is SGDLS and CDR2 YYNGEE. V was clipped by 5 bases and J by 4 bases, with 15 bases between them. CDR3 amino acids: CASRREAGPYGYTF. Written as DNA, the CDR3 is TGTGCCAGCAGGAGAGAAGCGGGCCCCTATGGCTACACCTTC. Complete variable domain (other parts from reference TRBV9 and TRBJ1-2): DSGVTQTPKHLITATGQRVTLRCSPRSGDLSVYWYQQSLDQGLQFLIQYYNGEERAKGNILERFSAQQFPDLHSELNLSSLELGDSALYFCASRREAGPYGYTFGSGTRLTVV.

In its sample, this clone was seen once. DNA of the CDR3: TGTGCCTGGAGTGACGACCTAGGGGGCCCTGAAGCTTTCTTT. It codes for CAWSDDLGGPEAFF. The V call is TRBV30, the J call TRBJ1-1, with 7 bases aligning to TRBD1. The V and J ends lost 1 base and 6 bases, in that order; junction bases with no gene match: 8. Germline V gene lookup returns CDR1 GTSNPN and CDR2 SVGIG (reference sequence). The CDR3 sequence is 14 residues long.

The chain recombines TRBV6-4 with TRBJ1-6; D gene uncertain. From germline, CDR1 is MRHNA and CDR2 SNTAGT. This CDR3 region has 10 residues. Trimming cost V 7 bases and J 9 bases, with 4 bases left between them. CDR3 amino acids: CASTGSPLHF. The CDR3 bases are TGTGCCAGCACAGGTTCACCCCTCCACTTT.

The CDR3 DNA is TGTGCCAGCTCACTGGGACAGGTCTCTGGAAACACCATATATTTT. Translated: CASSLGQVSGNTIYF. This rearrangement joins TRBV18 to TRBJ1-3, with 8 bases fitting TRBD1. The CDR3 sequence is 15 residues long. V dropped 4 bases and J dropped 0; count of bases not matched to a gene: 2. Germline CDR1 reads KGHSH; CDR2 reads LQKENI.

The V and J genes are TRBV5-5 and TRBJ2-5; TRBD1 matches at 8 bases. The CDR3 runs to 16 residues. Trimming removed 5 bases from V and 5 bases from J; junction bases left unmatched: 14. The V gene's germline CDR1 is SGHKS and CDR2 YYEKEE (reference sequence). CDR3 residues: CASSLGHAGGGETQYF. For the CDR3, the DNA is TGTGCCAGCAGTCTCGGACACGCAGGGGGCGGGGAGACCCAGTACTTC.

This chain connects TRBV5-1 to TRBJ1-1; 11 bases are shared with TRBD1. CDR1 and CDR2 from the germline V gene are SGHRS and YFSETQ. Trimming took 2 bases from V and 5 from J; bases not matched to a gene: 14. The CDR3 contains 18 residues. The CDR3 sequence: CASSFTSGQGALGTEAFF. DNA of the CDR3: TGCGCCAGCAGCTTCACTTCAGGACAGGGGGCGCTTGGGACTGAAGCTTTCTTT.

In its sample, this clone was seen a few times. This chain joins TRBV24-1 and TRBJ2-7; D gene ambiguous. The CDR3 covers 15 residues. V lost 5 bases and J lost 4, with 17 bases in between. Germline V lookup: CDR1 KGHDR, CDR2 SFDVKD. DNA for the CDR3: TGTGCCACCAGTGCTTCATACAGCCCCCTATACGAGCAGTACGTC. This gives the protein CATSASYSPLYEQYV.

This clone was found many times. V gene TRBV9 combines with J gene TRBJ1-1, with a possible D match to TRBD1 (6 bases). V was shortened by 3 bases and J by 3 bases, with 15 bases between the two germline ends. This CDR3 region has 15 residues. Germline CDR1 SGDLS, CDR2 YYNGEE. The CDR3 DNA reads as TGTGCCAGCAGCGCCGGGACACCGAGGGACACTGAAGCTTTCTTT. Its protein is CASSAGTPRDTEAFF.

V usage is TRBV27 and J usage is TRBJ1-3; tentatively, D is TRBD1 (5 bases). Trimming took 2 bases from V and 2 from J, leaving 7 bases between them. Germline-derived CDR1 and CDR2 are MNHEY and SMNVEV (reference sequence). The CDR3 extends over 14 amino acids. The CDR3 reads CASSLGRAGNTIYF. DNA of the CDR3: TGTGCCAGCAGTTTAGGCAGGGCTGGAAACACCATATATTTT.

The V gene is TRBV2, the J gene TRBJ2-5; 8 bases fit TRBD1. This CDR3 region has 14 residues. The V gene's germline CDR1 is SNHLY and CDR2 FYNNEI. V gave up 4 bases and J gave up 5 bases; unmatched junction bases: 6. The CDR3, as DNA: TGTGCCAGCAGTGCGTGGCGGACAGGGGAGACCCAGTACTTC. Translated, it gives CASSAWRTGETQYF.